Listed here is a single T cell receptor beta chain. It may be a read error: a sequence one base away is much more abundant. This sample stems from a study of T-cell reconstitution after alpha-beta-depleted transplantation in children. TCRbeta library construction was performed incorporating unique molecular identifiers. In TCRdb, the PCR reads were re-called with MiXCR into one record per CDR3 protein. The table includes around 380,000 distinct CDR3 sequences, around 9.9% detected once. CDR3 length equals 15 residues. Germline CDR1 SQVTM, CDR2 ANQGSEA. V gave up 7 bases and J gave up 3 bases, with 19 bases separating them.

The input for sequencing was PBMCs from the stem cell graft donor, taken from the stem cell graft. This rearrangement joins TRBV29-1 to TRBJ1-3, with a weak D call TRBD1 (6 bases). The clonotype comes from a human donor who donated a stem cell graft to a child with acute myeloid leukemia. As DNA, the CDR3 is TGCAGCGCCCAGGGCCGGGGGCGAGATGGAAACACCATATATTTT. It translates to CSAQGRGRDGNTIYF.